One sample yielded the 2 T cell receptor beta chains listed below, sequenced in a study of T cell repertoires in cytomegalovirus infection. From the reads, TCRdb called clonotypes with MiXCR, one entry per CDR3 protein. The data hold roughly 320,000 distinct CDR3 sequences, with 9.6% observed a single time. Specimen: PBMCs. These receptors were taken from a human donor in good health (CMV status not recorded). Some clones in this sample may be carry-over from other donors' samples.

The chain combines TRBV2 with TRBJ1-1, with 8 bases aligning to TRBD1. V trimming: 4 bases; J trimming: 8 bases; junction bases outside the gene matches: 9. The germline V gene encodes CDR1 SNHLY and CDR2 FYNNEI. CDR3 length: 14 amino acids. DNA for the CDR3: TGTGCCAGCAGTGGGGACAGGCGGGTTTCGGAAGCTTTCTTT. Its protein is CASSGDRRVSEAFF.

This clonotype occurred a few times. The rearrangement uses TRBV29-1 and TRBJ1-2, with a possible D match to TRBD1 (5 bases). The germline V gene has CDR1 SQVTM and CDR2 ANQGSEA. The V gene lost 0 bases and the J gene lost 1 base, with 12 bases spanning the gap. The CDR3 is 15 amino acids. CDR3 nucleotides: TGCAGCGTTGAAGATCTTCGACAGTTTAACTATGGCTACACCTTC. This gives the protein CSVEDLRQFNYGYTF.